This TCR beta chain stems from a study of CXCR3-negative and CXCR3-positive naive CD8 T cells. Study-wide findings and caveats: Freshly isolated PBMCs were used in most assays, given partial CXCR3 loss after freezing. Comparably high diversity marked both naive subsets, whereas memory CD8+ cells had much lower diversity. Naive subsets showed comparable surface CD5, and TCR interaction strength was also inferred from TRB CDR3 physicochemistry. More hydrophobic TRB CDR3s occurred in CXCR3-positive than in CXCR3-negative naive cells.

With respect to this clonotype: Its antigen remains unknown.

Cells classed as naive CD8+ T cells were CD45RO-CCR7+CD27+CD95-. TRB cDNA was prepared as libraries by UMI-labeled 5' RACE. TCRdb processed the 5' RACE reads again and assigns one entry to each CDR3 protein, with no DNA. Recorded for this sample: 65,000 to 75,000 distinct CDR3 sequences. The sequence was obtained from a human donor in good health. Some clones in this sample may be carry-over from other donors' samples. Material: naive CXCR3+ CD8+ T cells from blood. As for subset: CD45RO-CCR7+CD27+CD95- naive CD8+ T cells expressing CXCR3 (TNR3+).

CDR3 sequence: CASSFSPDFNEQFF. The chain uses TRBV19 and TRBJ2-1; the D gene TCRdb calls, TRBD1, cannot be checked with no DNA. CDR1 and CDR2 (germline): LNHDA, SQIVND (reference sequence). CDR3 length equals 14 residues.